This is a list of T cell receptor beta chains from one sample in a study of cytomegalovirus exposure and HLA in healthy donors. Profiling relied on immunoSEQ multiplex PCR, and the TCRdb table lists in-frame clones only, not all of them. The repertoire holds 150,000 or so clones, approximately 77% seen once, with about 1.6% in the top ten. Sequences were obtained from PBMCs. The source of these receptors is a male donor in good health and CMV-seronegative. Both conserved end residues are part of each CDR3. A D gene is named only where the DNA matches it firmly. Only part of the rows carry a size: once, few, many, or a class if the clone is expanded.

d_gene,j_gene,v_gene,abundance,CDR3aa,CDR3nt
.,TRBJ2-7,TRBV6-1,.,CASRPVVGSEQYF,TGTGCCAGCAGGCCAGTGGTGGGCTCTGAGCAGTACTTC
.,TRBJ2-3,TRBV6-1,few,CASSDLGSGTDTQYF,TGTGCCAGCAGTGACCTAGGCAGCGGCACAGATACGCAGTATTTT
TRBD1,TRBJ2-5,TRBV28,.,CASSEPGQGQETQYF,TGTGCCAGCAGCGAACCCGGACAGGGTCAGGAGACCCAGTACTTC
TRBD1,TRBJ1-2,TRBV18,.,CASSPPGTGVEGYTF,TGTGCCAGCTCACCACCCGGGACAGGGGTAGAGGGCTACACCTTC
.,TRBJ1-5,TRBV7-2,.,CASSFGDGQPQHF,TGTGCCAGCAGCTTCGGGGATGGTCAGCCCCAGCATTTT
.,TRBJ1-1,TRBV19,.,CASSEISRGLNTEAFF,TGTGCCAGTAGCGAGATCTCCCGGGGTCTGAACACTGAAGCTTTCTTT
.,TRBJ2-7,TRBV27,.,CASSFSPGQRSYEQYF,TGTGCCAGCAGTTTCTCACCGGGACAACGGTCCTACGAGCAGTACTTC
TRBD2,TRBJ2-3,TRBV7-9,few,CASSSGAGGRYTQYF,TGTGCCAGCAGCTCCGGGGCGGGGGGCCGGTATACGCAGTATTTT
.,TRBJ2-3,TRBV5-1,.,CASRGRQGTDTQYF,TGCGCCAGCAGGGGCCGACAGGGCACAGATACGCAGTATTTT
.,TRBJ1-3,TRBV27,few,CASSPGSGNTIYF,TGTGCCAGCAGCCCAGGCTCTGGAAACACCATATATTTT
TRBD1,TRBJ1-6,TRBV7-9,.,CSSSPETGGFFYNSPLHF,TGTTCCAGCAGCCCAGAGACAGGGGGATTCTTCTATAATTCACCCCTCCACTTT
.,TRBJ1-1,TRBV27,few,CASSSPWGRDTEAFF,TGTGCCAGCAGCTCACCCTGGGGGAGGGACACTGAAGCTTTCTTT
TRBD1,TRBJ1-4,TRBV9,.,CASSGGTGSQTNEKLFF,TGTGCCAGCAGCGGGGGGACAGGGAGTCAAACTAATGAAAAACTGTTTTTT
TRBD1,TRBJ1-1,TRBV5-1,.,CASSGQGDTEAFF,TGCGCCAGCTCGGGACAGGGGGACACTGAAGCTTTCTTT
.,TRBJ1-2,TRBV9,.,CASSANPRGGINYGYTF,TGTGCCAGCAGCGCCAACCCTCGGGGAGGGATTAACTATGGCTACACCTTC
.,TRBJ2-2,TRBV7-9,.,CASSYWGDTGELFF,TGTGCCAGCAGCTATTGGGGGGACACCGGGGAGCTGTTTTTT
TRBD1,TRBJ2-1,TRBV6-5,.,CASGDRVGNEQFF,TGTGCCAGCGGGGACAGGGTCGGCAATGAGCAGTTCTTC
.,TRBJ1-6,TRBV27,.,CASSANTGRAYNSPLHF,TGTGCCAGCAGCGCAAACACAGGTCGGGCCTATAATTCACCCCTCCACTTT
TRBD1,TRBJ1-1,TRBV6-1,.,CASSEPNPRQGGTEAFF,TGTGCCAGCAGTGAACCCAACCCGAGACAGGGGGGCACTGAAGCTTTCTTT
.,TRBJ2-3,TRBV30,.,CAWSVGGKPDTQYF,TGTGCCTGGAGTGTCGGCGGAAAACCAGATACGCAGTATTTT
.,TRBJ1-1,TRBV25-1,.,CASSEWGSGDTEAFF,TGTGCCAGCAGTGAATGGGGCAGTGGGGACACTGAAGCTTTCTTT
.,TRBJ1-1,TRBV6-6,.,CATKLRQSGDTEAFF,TGTGCCACGAAACTAAGACAGTCTGGGGACACTGAAGCTTTCTTT
.,TRBJ2-1,TRBV11-2,.,CASSLGSGAGQEQFF,TGTGCCAGCAGCCTAGGCTCAGGGGCAGGGCAGGAGCAGTTCTTC
.,TRBJ2-1,TRBV7-6,.,CASSPSAGAGGEQFF,TGTGCCAGCAGCCCTAGCGCTGGGGCAGGGGGTGAGCAGTTCTTC
TRBD1,TRBJ2-1,TRBV2,.,CASSVDRGNEQFF,TGTGCCAGCAGTGTTGACAGGGGCAATGAGCAGTTCTTC
TRBD2,TRBJ2-1,TRBV5-6,.,CASSDPSGRLSYNEQFF,TGTGCCAGCAGTGATCCAAGCGGGAGGCTTTCCTACAATGAGCAGTTCTTC
.,TRBJ2-7,TRBV4-1,.,CASSQGQSLYEQYF,TGCGCCAGCAGCCAAGGACAGAGCCTCTACGAGCAGTACTTC
TRBD1,TRBJ2-7,TRBV27,once,CASSLGQAAYEQYF,TGTGCCAGCAGTCTGGGACAGGCCGCCTACGAGCAGTACTTC
.,TRBJ2-7,TRBV7-2,once,CASSFGSVAGLSYEQYF,TGTGCCAGCAGCTTTGGGTCTGTGGCGGGTTTATCCTACGAGCAGTACTTC
.,TRBJ2-7,TRBV28,.,CASSLGSPYEQYF,TGTGCCAGCAGTTTGGGCAGTCCCTACGAGCAGTACTTC
.,TRBJ1-2,TRBV9,once,CASSVFPGANYGYTF,TGTGCCAGCAGCGTATTCCCAGGGGCTAACTATGGCTACACCTTC
.,TRBJ1-2,TRBV28,.,CASRPGAVYGYTF,TGTGCCAGCAGACCAGGGGCAGTCTATGGCTACACCTTC
.,TRBJ2-3,TRBV6-5,.,CASSPSGTSTDTQYF,TGTGCCAGCAGCCCAAGCGGTACTAGCACAGATACGCAGTATTTT
.,TRBJ2-7,TRBV9,.,CASSVVGQGPPYEQYF,TGTGCCAGCAGCGTAGTAGGGCAGGGGCCCCCCTACGAGCAGTACTTC
TRBD1,TRBJ2-5,TRBV2,.,CASTDRGGKETQYF,TGTGCCAGCACCGACAGGGGAGGAAAAGAGACCCAGTACTTC
.,TRBJ1-2,TRBV29-1,.,CSVVGGAYDYGYTF,TGCAGCGTTGTTGGGGGGGCGTACGACTATGGCTACACCTTC
.,TRBJ2-3,TRBV28,.,CASSIGTSPFTDTQYF,TGTGCCAGCAGTATAGGGACTTCACCTTTCACAGATACGCAGTATTTT
.,TRBJ1-1,TRBV6-6,.,CASNIQVGGTEAFF,TGTGCCAGCAACATACAGGTTGGCGGCACTGAAGCTTTCTTT
TRBD1,TRBJ1-1,TRBV29-1,.,CSVAGQGLPSLNTEAFF,TGCAGCGTTGCTGGACAGGGGTTACCGAGCTTGAACACTGAAGCTTTCTTT
.,TRBJ2-7,TRBV9,.,CASSAAREAEEQYF,TGTGCCAGCAGCGCCGCTCGCGAGGCCGAGGAGCAGTACTTC
TRBD1,TRBJ1-4,TRBV6-1,medium-sized,CASSEEGGTGEEKLFF,TGTGCCAGCAGTGAAGAAGGAGGGACAGGGGAAGAAAAACTGTTTTTT
.,TRBJ1-2,TRBV10-3,.,CAIEQGNGYTF,TGTGCCATCGAACAGGGAAATGGCTACACCTTC
.,TRBJ1-1,TRBV2,.,CASRERQTMNTEAFF,TGTGCCAGCAGAGAAAGACAGACCATGAACACTGAAGCTTTCTTT
TRBD1,TRBJ2-7,TRBV5-1,.,CASSTGTGLHEQYF,TGCGCCAGCAGCACCGGGACAGGGCTCCACGAGCAGTACTTC
.,TRBJ1-1,TRBV30,.,CACPGRGTEAFF,TGTGCCTGCCCGGGAAGAGGGACTGAAGCTTTCTTT
.,TRBJ1-2,TRBV7-9,.,CASSLALGGLSYGYTF,TGTGCCAGCAGCTTAGCCCTTGGGGGCCTGTCCTATGGCTACACCTTC
.,TRBJ2-7,TRBV5-1,.,CASSRTANYEQYF,TGCGCCAGCAGCAGGACAGCGAACTACGAGCAGTACTTC
TRBD1,TRBJ1-1,TRBV27,once,CASSLRNRGVMNTEAFF,TGTGCCAGCAGTTTGAGGAACAGGGGAGTAATGAACACTGAAGCTTTCTTT
TRBD1,TRBJ1-1,TRBV9,once,CASSVVDRGHTEAFF,TGTGCCAGCAGCGTAGTAGACAGGGGGCACACTGAAGCTTTCTTT
TRBD2,TRBJ2-3,TRBV18,.,CASSPYSGGTDTQYF,TGTGCCAGCTCACCCTACAGCGGGGGCACAGATACGCAGTATTTT
TRBD1,TRBJ1-5,TRBV19,.,CASSMGQWSNQPQHF,TGTGCCAGTAGTATGGGACAGTGGAGCAATCAGCCCCAGCATTTT
.,TRBJ2-1,TRBV7-6,.,CASSPRDSRAAGAYNEQFF,TGTGCCAGCAGCCCCAGGGACTCCCGCGCGGCGGGGGCATACAATGAGCAGTTCTTC
TRBD2,TRBJ2-7,TRBV7-2,.,CASTEGRTSGNLQYF,TGTGCCAGCACCGAAGGTAGGACTAGCGGGAATCTGCAGTACTTC
TRBD1,TRBJ1-2,TRBV6-4,once,CASRGQGVGGYTF,TGTGCCAGCCGCGGACAGGGTGTCGGTGGCTACACCTTC
.,TRBJ2-3,TRBV7-2,.,CASSLSGGADTQYF,TGTGCCAGCAGCTTATCCGGCGGAGCAGATACGCAGTATTTT